One and the same sample provided the 32 T cell receptor beta chains below, sequenced in a study of Graves' ophthalmopathy and Graves' hyperthyroidism. TCR beta CDR3 regions were amplified from RNA transcripts. HTBI primers were used in a first-round RT-PCR, which preceded a second-round multiplex PCR. MiXCR, applied by TCRdb to the multiplex PCR reads, yields one record per CDR3 protein. Seen here are around 1,000,000 distinct CDR3 sequences, less than 45% observed once, and the top ten hold roughly 10%. Sequencing used peripheral blood or thyroid tissue (not recorded which). The source of these receptors is an adult man with Graves' hyperthyroidism.

This clonotype was detected a few times. The V and J genes are TRBV4-1 and TRBJ1-5, with D maybe TRBD1 (5 bases). The ends were cut back, 0 bases at V and 1 base at J, with 10 bases in the middle. This CDR3 is built from 16 residues. Germline V lookup: CDR1 MGHRA, CDR2 YSYEKL. The CDR3 protein is CASSQDGGRSNQPQHF. CDR3 DNA: TGCGCCAGCAGCCAAGACGGGGGTAGGAGCAATCAGCCCCAGCATTTT.

This clonotype was detected only a few times. A much more abundant neighbour one base away suggests this may be a read error. The V gene is TRBV10-3, the J gene TRBJ2-2, with 8 bases aligning to TRBD1. CDR1 is ENHRY, CDR2 SYGVKD, per germline. This CDR3 region has 15 residues. The junction had 2 bases not matched to a gene; V was cut back by 5 bases and J by 0 bases. CDR3 sequence reads: CAISSTGANTGELFF. DNA for the CDR3: TGTGCCATCAGTTCGACAGGGGCGAACACCGGGGAGCTGTTTTTT.

As concerns this clonotype: Since the CDR3 does not end with the conserved phenylalanine or tryptophan, this likely comes from a read error. The DNA is omitted, as the CDR3 cannot be located on it reliably, and the CDR3 follows TCRdb's listing. J is TRBJ1-1 and V is TRBV5-1. The germline V gene encodes CDR1 SGHRS and CDR2 YFSETQ. The CDR3 is 11 residues long, ends included. The CDR3 protein is CASSLRRTSGR.

The gene calls are TRBV25-1 and TRBJ2-5; 7 bases are a match to TRBD2. The J segment lost 7 bases and the V segment lost 10 bases, leaving 18 bases of the junction unmatched. Germline values: CDR1 MGHDK, CDR2 SYGVNS. This CDR3 has 15 amino acids. The CDR3 loop is CATPQGAGRVGTQYF. As DNA, the CDR3 is TGTGCCACACCTCAGGGAGCGGGACGGGTAGGGACCCAGTACTTC.

The chain carries TRBV7-3 and TRBJ2-7; 10 positions match TRBD2. The germline V gene encodes CDR1 SGHTA and CDR2 FQGTGA. V shed 3 bases and J 6 bases; nucleotides not matched to a gene: 8. The CDR3 consists of 15 residues. For the CDR3, the DNA is TGTGCCAGCAGCTTCGGTCTAGCGGGAGTAGGCGAGCAGTACTTC. Translating gives CASSFGLAGVGEQYF.

This clonotype was seen ten or more times. The chain carries TRBV19 and TRBJ1-5, with D perhaps matching TRBD1 (5 bases). V lost 6 bases, J lost 4 bases, and 16 bases lay in between. The CDR3 is made up of 15 amino acids. Per the germline V gene, CDR1 is LNHDA and CDR2 is SQIVND (reference sequence). The CDR3 reads CASRPSQDRNQPQHF. CDR3 in DNA: TGTGCCAGTAGACCTTCACAGGATAGAAATCAGCCCCAGCATTTT.

In regard to this clonotype: The junction shows a germline mismatch at one end, possibly a read error. The genes are TRBV19 and TRBJ1-5; no firm D call. Germline V gene sequence: CDR1 LNHDA, CDR2 SQIVND (reference sequence). There are 16 residues in the CDR3. CDR3 region: CSSSFGGANSNQPQHF. CDR3 coding DNA: TGTTCCAGTAGTTTCGGAGGAGCAAATAGCAATCAGCCCCAGCATTTT. Using reference TRBV19 and TRBJ1-5 for the parts outside the CDR3, the full variable domain is DGGITQSPKYLFRKEGQNVTLSCEQNLNHDAMYWYRQDPGQGLRLIYYSQIVNDFQKGDIAEGYSVSREKKESFPLTVTSAQKNPTAFYLCSSSFGGANSNQPQHFGDGTRLSIL.

The V call is TRBV7-2, the J call TRBJ2-5; D is unclear. Germline lookup yields CDR1 SGHTA and CDR2 FQGNSA. Trimming took 5 bases from V and 1 from J, leaving 17 bases between them. The length of the CDR3 is 16 residues. CDR3 sequence (DNA): TGTGCCAGCAGCGTAGTGGCGCGGACCACCCAAGAGACCCAGTACTTC. It yields the protein CASSVVARTTQETQYF.

This clonotype was seen ten or more times. The V call is TRBV24-1, the J call TRBJ2-5; 8 bases line up with TRBD1. Germline V gene lookup returns CDR1 KGHDR and CDR2 SFDVKD. The V segment lost 4 bases and the J segment 2 bases; nucleotides outside the gene matches: 2. CDR3 length: 14 amino acids. The CDR3: CATSDGTGQETQYF. The CDR3 DNA reads as TGTGCCACCAGTGACGGGACAGGACAAGAGACCCAGTACTTC.

The chain carries TRBV24-1 and TRBJ1-5, with 10 bases that match TRBD1. Germline V gene sequence: CDR1 KGHDR, CDR2 SFDVKD. The CDR3 has 17 amino acids. Trimming cost V 3 bases and J 4 bases; bases outside gene matches: 8. The CDR3 sequence: CATSDGTGDLWNQPQHF. The CDR3 nucleotides read TGTGCCACCAGTGATGGGACAGGGGATTTGTGGAATCAGCCCCAGCATTTT.

This chain uses TRBV10-3 with TRBJ1-2, with unresolved D. The V gene lost 4 bases and the J gene lost 0 bases, with 15 bases spanning the gap. Germline CDR1 ENHRY, CDR2 SYGVKD. The CDR3 is made up of 16 amino acids. The CDR3 nucleotides are TGTGCCATCAGTGTCGGGAACACTGAAGCTAACTATGGCTACACCTTC. It encodes CAISVGNTEANYGYTF.

The chain carries TRBV7-9 and TRBJ1-1, with D perhaps matching TRBD1 (6 bases). The CDR3 has 14 amino acids. V was clipped by 8 bases and J by 9 bases, with 22 bases between them. Germline V gene sequence: CDR1 SEHNR, CDR2 FQNEAQ (reference sequence). In DNA form, the CDR3 reads TGTGCCAGCCAACAGGGTCCGGGAAGTTCGAAAGCTTTCTTT. As protein: CASQQGPGSSKAFF. Together with reference TRBV7-9 and TRBJ1-1, the CDR3 gives the full variable domain: DTGVSQNPRHKITKRGQNVTFRCDPISEHNRLYWYRQTLGQGPEFLTYFQNEAQLEKSRLLSDRFSAERPKGSFSTLEIQRTEQGDSAMYLCASQQGPGSSKAFFGQGTRLTVV.

The chain employs TRBV7-9 and TRBJ1-2; maybe TRBD1 (5 bases). Germline V gene sequence: CDR1 SEHNR, CDR2 FQNEAQ (reference sequence). The V gene lost 11 bases and the J gene lost 5 bases, with 18 bases spanning the gap. The CDR3 is 13 residues long. The CDR3 region is CAEFGAIGYGYTF. The CDR3 DNA sequence: TGTGCCGAGTTCGGGGCTATTGGATATGGCTACACCTTC.

This clonotype has ten or more counts. The chain links TRBV7-3 to TRBJ2-7; TRBD2 matches 10 bases. The CDR3 runs to 15 residues. V was clipped by 5 bases and J by 5 bases; unmatched bases: 9. The germline V gene has CDR1 SGHTA and CDR2 FQGTGA. CDR3 amino acids: CASSPGLASTDEQYF. In DNA form, the CDR3 reads TGTGCCAGCAGCCCGGGACTAGCGTCCACGGACGAGCAGTACTTC.

This clonotype was counted a single time. The rearrangement uses TRBV7-9 and TRBJ2-7, with D perhaps matching TRBD1 (5 bases). The germline CDR1 and CDR2 sequences are SEHNR and FQNEAQ (reference sequence). The CDR3 extends over 16 amino acids. V lost 7 bases to trimming and J lost 1 base, with 20 bases between them. The CDR3 DNA reads as TGTGCCAGCAAGAGACCCCAGCAGGGAAGGTCCTACGAGCAGTACTTC. Residues: CASKRPQQGRSYEQYF.

This clonotype has only a few counts. The V and J genes are TRBV7-9 and TRBJ2-7; D perhaps matches TRBD1 (6 bases). The CDR3 is 17 amino acids. CDR1 is SEHNR, CDR2 FQNEAQ, per germline (reference sequence). Trimming cost V 3 bases and J 3 bases, with 21 bases left between them. The DNA of the CDR3 is TGTGCCAGCAGCTTGGTGCAGGGGCACCCCCTCTTCTACGAGCAGTACTTC. Residues: CASSLVQGHPLFYEQYF.

This clonotype has ten or more counts. The chain links TRBV6-5 to TRBJ1-2, with 8 nucleotides matching TRBD1. The V gene end was trimmed by 6 bases and the J gene end by 6 bases; junction bases not matched to a gene: 12. Germline CDR1 is MNHEY and CDR2 is SVGAGI. This CDR3 has 15 amino acids. The CDR3 DNA sequence: TGTGCCAGCAGCGCCAGGGGACCGACAGGGGATGGCTACACCTTC. Amino acid sequence: CASSARGPTGDGYTF.

This clonotype was detected many times. This sequence joins TRBV6-2 or TRBV6-3 and TRBJ2-7; no clear D gene. Trimming left V 6 bases short and J 3 bases short, with 12 bases between. The CDR3 consists of 13 residues. Per germline, CDR1 MNHEY and CDR2 SVGEGT. CDR3 in amino acids: CASSRRFRYEQYF. Here the CDR3 DNA reads TGTGCCAGCAGCCGCAGGTTCCGCTACGAGCAGTACTTC.

The J gene is TRBJ2-5, the V gene TRBV10-3; 10 positions match TRBD1. The ends lost 8 bases at V and 2 bases at J; junction bases unmatched: 5. Germline V gene lookup returns CDR1 ENHRY and CDR2 SYGVKD. CDR3 size: 14 residues. The CDR3 here is CAIAGTGDQETQYF. In DNA, the CDR3 is TGTGCCATCGCCGGGACAGGGGATCAAGAGACCCAGTACTTC.

V gene TRBV5-1 combines with J gene TRBJ1-3; 9 nucleotides match TRBD1. Looked up from germline, CDR1 is SGHRS and CDR2 is YFSETQ. The CDR3 runs 16 residues. Germline trimming cut 4 bases from V and 0 bases from J; bases unmatched to any gene: 5. The CDR3 here is CASSLGTGRSGNTIYF. The CDR3 DNA reads TGCGCCAGCAGCCTAGGGACAGGGCGCTCTGGAAACACCATATATTTT. The whole variable domain, filled in from reference TRBV5-1 and TRBJ1-3, reads KAGVTQTPRYLIKTRGQQVTLSCSPISGHRSVSWYQQTPGQGLQFLFEYFSETQRNKGNFPGRFSGRQFSNSRSEMNVSTLELGDSALYLCASSLGTGRSGNTIYFGEGSWLTVV.

This rearrangement joins TRBV12-3 or TRBV12-4 to TRBJ1-6; a possible D gene is TRBD1 (6 bases). The V gene lost 2 bases and the J gene lost 7 bases, with 12 bases spanning the gap. The CDR3 runs 15 residues. CDR3 sequence: CASSLFGGQNSPLHF. The CDR3 DNA follows: TGTGCCAGCAGTTTATTCGGGGGGCAAAATTCACCCCTCCACTTT.

The chain joins TRBV6-5 to TRBJ1-4, with 8 bases lining up with TRBD1. CDR1 MNHEY and CDR2 SVGAGI come from the germline V gene. The CDR3 length is 15 residues. The ends lost 5 bases at V and 8 bases at J; junction bases unmatched: 10. The CDR3 sequence is CASSTRTGKVEKLFF. The CDR3 DNA sequence: TGTGCCAGCAGTACCCGGACAGGGAAAGTCGAAAAACTGTTTTTT.

The chain joins TRBV7-9 to TRBJ2-2, with 7 bases fitting TRBD1. The trim removed 4 bases at V and 1 base at J, leaving 12 bases unmatched. Germline V CDR1 and CDR2: SEHNR, FQNEAQ (reference sequence). The CDR3 contains 18 residues. The chain's CDR3 is CASSSSNRDRRNTGELFF. CDR3 bases: TGTGCCAGCAGCTCCAGTAATAGGGACAGACGGAACACCGGGGAGCTGTTTTTT.

This clonotype has a count of ten or more. The chain uses TRBV7-9 and TRBJ1-4; D is undetermined. Trimming cost V 4 bases and J 4 bases, with 10 bases left between them. The CDR3 consists of 14 residues. The germline V gene encodes CDR1 SEHNR and CDR2 FQNEAQ (reference sequence). CDR3 sequence reads: CASSSGRRNEKLFF. The CDR3 DNA reads TGTGCCAGCAGCTCCGGACGGCGTAATGAAAAACTGTTTTTT. The complete variable domain, with remaining parts taken from reference TRBV7-9 and TRBJ1-4, reads DTGVSQNPRHKITKRGQNVTFRCDPISEHNRLYWYRQTLGQGPEFLTYFQNEAQLEKSRLLSDRFSAERPKGSFSTLEIQRTEQGDSAMYLCASSSGRRNEKLFFGSGTQLSVL.

The rearrangement uses TRBV24-1 and TRBJ1-5; possibly TRBD1 for D (5 bases). Germline CDR1 KGHDR, CDR2 SFDVKD. There are 13 residues in the CDR3. The V gene lost 5 bases and the J gene lost 11 bases, with 15 bases spanning the gap. This CDR3 reads CATSAHGQKTQHF. In DNA, the CDR3 is TGTGCCACCAGTGCCCACGGACAAAAGACCCAGCATTTT.

This clonotype has at least ten counts. The chain recombines TRBV10-2 with TRBJ1-5; 9 bases agree with TRBD1. V dropped 2 bases and J dropped 1; count of bases not matched to a gene: 3. The CDR3 is 16 amino acids. Germline values: CDR1 WSHSY, CDR2 SAAADI. The CDR3 is CASSEGTGWSNQPQHF. The CDR3, as DNA: TGCGCCAGCAGTGAGGGGACAGGGTGGAGCAATCAGCCCCAGCATTTT.

Regarding this clonotype: One end of the junction is discordant with germline, which a read error may explain. The chain uses TRBV2 and TRBJ2-5; the D is unclear. This CDR3 is built from 13 residues. The V gene's germline CDR1 is SNHLY and CDR2 FYNNEI. CDR3 in DNA: TGTGCCAGCAGGGAAGGGTCCCAAGAGACCCAGTACTTC. As protein: CASREGSQETQYF.

This clonotype has at least ten counts. V is TRBV20-1 and J is TRBJ1-1; D not resolved. Germline V gives CDR1 DFQATT, CDR2 SNEGSKA (reference sequence). V dropped 0 bases and J dropped 5 bases, with 10 bases sitting between them. The CDR3 loop spans 13 amino acids. CDR3 region: CSARDPSETEAFF. In DNA, the CDR3 is TGCAGTGCTAGAGATCCGTCAGAAACTGAAGCTTTCTTT.

The table lists this clonotype with many counts. The chain employs TRBV19 and TRBJ1-2; D is perhaps TRBD1 (5 bases). The CDR3 covers 11 residues. The germline gives CDR1 LNHDA, CDR2 SQIVND (reference sequence). V was clipped by 7 bases and J by 8 bases, with 11 bases between them. Here the CDR3 reads CASTGPWGYTF. CDR3 sequence (DNA): TGTGCCAGTACAGGGCCCTGGGGCTACACCTTC.

CDR3 sequence reads: CASSSNVGQFF. The CDR3 DNA sequence: TGTGCCAGCAGCTCTAACGTGGGGCAGTTCTTC. The chain joins TRBV7-2 to TRBJ2-1; D is undetermined. The CDR3 runs 11 residues. V dropped 4 bases and J dropped 12 bases, with 10 bases sitting between them. Germline loops: CDR1 SGHTA, CDR2 FQGNSA.

The gene calls are TRBV5-5 and TRBJ2-5, with no clear D. CDR1 SGHKS and CDR2 YYEKEE come from the germline V gene (reference sequence). The V and J ends lost 1 base and 3 bases respectively, with 10 bases between them. The CDR3 contains 14 residues. The CDR3 nucleotides read TGTGCCAGCAGCTTGTTGGCAGGTAAAGAGACCCAGTACTTC. It is translated as CASSLLAGKETQYF.

This clonotype came up a few times. The chain is built from TRBV7-9 and TRBJ2-7, with 10 bases lining up with TRBD2. Germline lookup yields CDR1 SEHNR and CDR2 FQNEAQ (reference sequence). The CDR3 length is 15 residues. V was pared by 0 bases and J by 6 bases, with 5 bases of the junction left unmatched. This chain's CDR3 is CASSLATAGGFEQYF. The CDR3 DNA reads TGTGCCAGCAGCTTAGCGACAGCGGGGGGGTTCGAGCAGTACTTC.